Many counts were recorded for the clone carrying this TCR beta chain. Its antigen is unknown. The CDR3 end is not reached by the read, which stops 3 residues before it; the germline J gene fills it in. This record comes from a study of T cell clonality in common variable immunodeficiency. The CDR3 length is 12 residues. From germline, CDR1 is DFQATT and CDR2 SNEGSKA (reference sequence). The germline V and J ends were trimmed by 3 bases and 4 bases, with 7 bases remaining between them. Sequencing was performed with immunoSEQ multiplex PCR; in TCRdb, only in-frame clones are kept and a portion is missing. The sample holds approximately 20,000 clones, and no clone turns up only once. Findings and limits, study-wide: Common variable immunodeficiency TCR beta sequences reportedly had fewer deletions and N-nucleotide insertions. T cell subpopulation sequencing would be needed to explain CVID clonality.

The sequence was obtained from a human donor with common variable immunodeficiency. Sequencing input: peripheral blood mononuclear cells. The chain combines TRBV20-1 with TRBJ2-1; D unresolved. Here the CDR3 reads CSARSTYNEQFF. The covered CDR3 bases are TGCAGTGCTAGGTCAACTTACAATGAG.